Reported below is one T cell receptor beta chain. Germline V CDR1 and CDR2: KGHSH, LQKENI. The CDR3 is made up of 16 amino acids. V shed 1 base, J shed 4 bases, and the junction held 2 bases outside the gene matches. This sample was included in a study of blood T cell repertoires in COVID-19. The overall study: From the United States, Italy and Spain came samples of acute and convalescent COVID-19. PBMCs, B-cell-depleted T cells, or T cells provided the cDNA or gDNA that made up the material.

Some clones are missing from TCRdb's copy, which holds only in-frame ones; the method was immunoSEQ multiplex PCR. The data show around 200,000 clones, 70% to 90% seen once. This TCR derives from a man older than 75 with acute or convalescent COVID-19. The genes are TRBV18 and TRBJ2-1, with 12 bases matching TRBD2. The sequencing input was peripheral blood. CDR3: CASSPRTSGIYNEQFF. The CDR3 nucleotides read TGTGCCAGCTCACCACGGACTAGCGGGATTTACAATGAGCAGTTCTTC.